The clone carrying this T cell receptor (beta chain) has only one observation. The antigen remains undetermined. The method was immunoSEQ multiplex PCR; TCRdb's version includes in-frame clones alone and lacks a portion of them. The sample includes about 270,000 clones, 94% seen only once; the top ten take less than 0.65%. Second-dose timings of about 4 or about 12 weeks were pooled. This entry is derived from a study of T cell responses to AZD1222 COVID-19 vaccine. Study-level results: Spike-wide coverage was observed for vaccine-associated CD4 TCRs, with dominant responses at 160-218 and 743-854. Among spike-specific TCRs, nearly half reportedly target unmutated variant regions.

Sequencing was performed on peripheral blood, taken 28 days after the second AZD1222 dose. The sequence derives from an adult who received the AZD1222 COVID-19 vaccine.

CDR3 region: CASSQALGGGAVTGELFF. The DNA of the CDR3 is TGTGCCAGCAGCCAAGCCTTGGGCGGGGGGGCCGTCACCGGGGAGCTGTTTTTT. This sequence joins TRBV4-2 and TRBJ2-2, with 9 bases fitting TRBD2. The CDR3 runs to 18 residues. V dropped 1 base and J dropped 4; count of bases not matched to a gene: 10. Germline CDR1 reads LGHNA; CDR2 reads YNFKEQ.